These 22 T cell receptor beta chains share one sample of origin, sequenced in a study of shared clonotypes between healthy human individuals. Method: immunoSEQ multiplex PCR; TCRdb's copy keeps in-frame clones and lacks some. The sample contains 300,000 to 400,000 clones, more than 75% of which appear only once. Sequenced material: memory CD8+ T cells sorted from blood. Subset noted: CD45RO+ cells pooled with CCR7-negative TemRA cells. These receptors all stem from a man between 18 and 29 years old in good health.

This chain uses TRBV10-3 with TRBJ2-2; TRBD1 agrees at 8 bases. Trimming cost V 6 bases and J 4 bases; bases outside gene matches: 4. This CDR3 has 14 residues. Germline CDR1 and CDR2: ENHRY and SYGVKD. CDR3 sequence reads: CAISDRGRTGELFF. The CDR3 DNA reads TGTGCCATCAGCGACAGGGGCCGCACCGGGGAGCTGTTTTTT.

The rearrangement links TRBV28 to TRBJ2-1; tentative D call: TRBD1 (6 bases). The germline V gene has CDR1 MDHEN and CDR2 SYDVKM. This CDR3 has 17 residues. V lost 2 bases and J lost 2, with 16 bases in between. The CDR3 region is CASSLGLGTSTYNEQFF. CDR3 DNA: TGTGCCAGCAGTTTAGGGTTAGGGACAAGCACCTACAATGAGCAGTTCTTC.

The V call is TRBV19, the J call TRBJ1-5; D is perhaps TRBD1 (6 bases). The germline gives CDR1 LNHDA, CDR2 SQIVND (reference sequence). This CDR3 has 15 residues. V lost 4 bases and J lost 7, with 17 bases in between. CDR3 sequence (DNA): TGTGCCAGTAGTACAAGGGGGTACGGGATCCAGCCCCAGCATTTT. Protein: CASSTRGYGIQPQHF.

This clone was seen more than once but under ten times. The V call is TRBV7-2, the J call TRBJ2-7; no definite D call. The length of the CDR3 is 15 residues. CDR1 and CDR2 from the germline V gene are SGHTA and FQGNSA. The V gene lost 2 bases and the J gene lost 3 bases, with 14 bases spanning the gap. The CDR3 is CASSLSDNVIYEQYF. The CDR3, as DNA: TGTGCCAGCAGCTTAAGCGACAATGTTATCTACGAGCAGTACTTC.

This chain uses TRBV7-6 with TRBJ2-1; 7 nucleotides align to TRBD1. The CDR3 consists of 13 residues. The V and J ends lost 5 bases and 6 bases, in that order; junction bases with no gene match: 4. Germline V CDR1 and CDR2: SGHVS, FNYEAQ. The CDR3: CASSLRDSNEQFF. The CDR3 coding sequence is TGTGCCAGCAGCCTCCGGGACAGCAATGAGCAGTTCTTC.

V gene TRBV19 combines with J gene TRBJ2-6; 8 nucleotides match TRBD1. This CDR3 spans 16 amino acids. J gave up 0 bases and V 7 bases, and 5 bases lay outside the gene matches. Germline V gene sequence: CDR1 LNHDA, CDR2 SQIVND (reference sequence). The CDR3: CASTDRGNSGANVLTF. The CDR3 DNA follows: TGTGCCAGTACCGACAGGGGCAACTCTGGGGCCAACGTCCTGACTTTC.

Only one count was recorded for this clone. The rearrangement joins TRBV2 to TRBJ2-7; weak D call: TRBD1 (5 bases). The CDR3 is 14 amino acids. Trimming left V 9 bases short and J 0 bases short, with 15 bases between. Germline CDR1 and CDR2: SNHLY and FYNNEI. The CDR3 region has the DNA TGTGCCAGTGGATTACAGGACAACTCCTACGAGCAGTACTTC. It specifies CASGLQDNSYEQYF.

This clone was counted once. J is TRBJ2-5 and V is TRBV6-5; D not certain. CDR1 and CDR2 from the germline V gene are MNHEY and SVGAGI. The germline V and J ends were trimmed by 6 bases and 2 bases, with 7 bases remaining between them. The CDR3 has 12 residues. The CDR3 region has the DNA TGTGCCAGCAGGGGCAGACAAGAGACCCAGTACTTC. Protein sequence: CASRGRQETQYF.

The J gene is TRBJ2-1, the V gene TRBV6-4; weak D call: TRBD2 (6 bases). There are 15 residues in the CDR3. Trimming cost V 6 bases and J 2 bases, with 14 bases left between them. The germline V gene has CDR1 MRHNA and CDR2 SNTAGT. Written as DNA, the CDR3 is TGTGCCAGCAGCCCGTTTGGCGGGACCTACAATGAGCAGTTCTTC. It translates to CASSPFGGTYNEQFF.

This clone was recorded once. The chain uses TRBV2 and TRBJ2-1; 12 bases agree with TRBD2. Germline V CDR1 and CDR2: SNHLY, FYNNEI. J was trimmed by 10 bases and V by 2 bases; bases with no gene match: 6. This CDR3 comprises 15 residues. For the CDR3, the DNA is TGTGCCAGCAGTGAAACTAGCGGGGGGCCCGGCGAGCAGTTCTTC. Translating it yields CASSETSGGPGEQFF.

The CDR3 DNA reads as TGTGCCAGCAGTTTGGCAGAAGCCAGCCCCGAGCAGTACTTC. This codes for CASSLAEASPEQYF. The V and J genes are TRBV27 and TRBJ2-7; no clear D. The CDR3 consists of 14 residues. With 3 bases removed from V and 6 bases from J, the gap between germline ends came to 15 bases. The germline V gene has CDR1 MNHEY and CDR2 SMNVEV (reference sequence).

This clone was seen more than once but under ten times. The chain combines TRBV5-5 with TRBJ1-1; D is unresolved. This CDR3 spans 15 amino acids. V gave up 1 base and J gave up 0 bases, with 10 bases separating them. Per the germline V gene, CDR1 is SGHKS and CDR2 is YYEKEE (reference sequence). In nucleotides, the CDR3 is TGTGCCAGCAGCTTGTCATGGGGAATGAACACTGAAGCTTTCTTT. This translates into CASSLSWGMNTEAFF.

Here the CDR3 reads CASSHRLDSYEQYF. The CDR3 nucleotides read TGCGCCAGCAGCCACAGACTAGACTCCTACGAGCAGTACTTC. V and J are TRBV4-3 and TRBJ2-7, with D tentatively TRBD2 (6 bases). V lost 3 bases to trimming and J lost 0 bases, with 9 bases between them. The CDR3 has 14 residues. Germline CDR1 is LGHNA and CDR2 is YSLEER.

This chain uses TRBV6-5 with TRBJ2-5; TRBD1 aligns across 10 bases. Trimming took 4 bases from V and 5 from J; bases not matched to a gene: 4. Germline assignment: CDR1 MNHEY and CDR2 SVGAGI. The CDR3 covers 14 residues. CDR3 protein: CASSLGQGVETQYF. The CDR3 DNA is TGTGCCAGCAGTTTAGGACAGGGGGTGGAGACCCAGTACTTC.

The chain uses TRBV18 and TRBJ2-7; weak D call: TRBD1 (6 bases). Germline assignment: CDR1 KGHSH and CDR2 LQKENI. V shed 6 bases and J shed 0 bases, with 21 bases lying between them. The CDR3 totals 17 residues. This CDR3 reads CASSPENQGLLSYEQYF. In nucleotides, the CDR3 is TGTGCCAGCTCGCCCGAAAATCAGGGGTTACTCTCCTACGAGCAGTACTTC.

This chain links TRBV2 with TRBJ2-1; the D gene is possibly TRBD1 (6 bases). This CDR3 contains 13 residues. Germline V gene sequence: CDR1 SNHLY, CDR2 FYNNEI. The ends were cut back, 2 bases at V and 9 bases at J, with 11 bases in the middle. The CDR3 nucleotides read TGTGCCAGCAGTGAATTCGTAGGGGGTGAGCAGTTCTTC. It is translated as CASSEFVGGEQFF.

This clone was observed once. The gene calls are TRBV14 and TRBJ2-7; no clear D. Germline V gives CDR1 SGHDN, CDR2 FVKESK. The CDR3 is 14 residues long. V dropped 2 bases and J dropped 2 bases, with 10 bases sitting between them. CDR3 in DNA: TGTGCCAGCAGCCAATTGGGCGTCGCCTACGAGCAGTACTTC. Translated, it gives CASSQLGVAYEQYF. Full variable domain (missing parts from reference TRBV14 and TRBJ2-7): EAGVTQFPSHSVIEKGQTVTLRCDPISGHDNLYWYRRVMGKEIKFLLHFVKESKQDESGMPNNRFLAERTGGTYSTLKVQPAELEDSGVYFCASSQLGVAYEQYFGPGTRLTVT.

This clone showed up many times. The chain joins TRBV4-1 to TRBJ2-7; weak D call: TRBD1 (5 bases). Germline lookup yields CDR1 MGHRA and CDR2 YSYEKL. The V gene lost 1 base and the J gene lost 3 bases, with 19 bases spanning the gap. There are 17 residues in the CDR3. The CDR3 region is CASSQVQGRGLLYEQYF. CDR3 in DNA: TGCGCCAGCAGCCAAGTGCAGGGAAGGGGCCTTCTCTACGAGCAGTACTTC.

The CDR3 DNA reads as TGTGCCAGCAGCACCAGACTAGCGGGCACAGATACGCAGTATTTT. This sequence encodes CASSTRLAGTDTQYF. The chain employs TRBV9 and TRBJ2-3; TRBD2 matches 9 bases. The CDR3 spans 15 residues. CDR1 is SGDLS and CDR2 is YYNGEE in the germline V gene. J gave up 1 base and V 4 bases, and 4 bases lay outside the gene matches.

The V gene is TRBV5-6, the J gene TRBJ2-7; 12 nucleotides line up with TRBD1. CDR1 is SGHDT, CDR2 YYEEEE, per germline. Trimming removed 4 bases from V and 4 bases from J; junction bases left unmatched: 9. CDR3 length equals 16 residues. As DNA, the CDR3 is TGTGCCAGCAGCCCGGAAGGGACAGGGGGCGAGTACGAGCAGTACTTC. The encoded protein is CASSPEGTGGEYEQYF.

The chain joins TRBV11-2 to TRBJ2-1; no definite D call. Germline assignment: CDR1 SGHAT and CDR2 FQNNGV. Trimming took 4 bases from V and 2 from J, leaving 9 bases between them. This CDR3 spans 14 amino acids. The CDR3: CASSWTQAYNEQFF. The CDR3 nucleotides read TGTGCCAGCAGCTGGACGCAGGCCTACAATGAGCAGTTCTTC. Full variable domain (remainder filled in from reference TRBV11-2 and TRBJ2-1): EAGVAQSPRYKIIEKRQSVAFWCNPISGHATLYWYQQILGQGPKLLIQFQNNGVVDDSQLPKDRFSAERLKGVDSTLKIQPAKLEDSAVYLCASSWTQAYNEQFFGPGTRLTVL.

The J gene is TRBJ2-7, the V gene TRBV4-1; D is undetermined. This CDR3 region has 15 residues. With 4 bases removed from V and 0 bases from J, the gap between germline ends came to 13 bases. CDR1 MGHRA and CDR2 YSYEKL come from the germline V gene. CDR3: CASSLGSENSYEQYF. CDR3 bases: TGCGCCAGCAGCCTAGGAAGCGAGAACTCCTACGAGCAGTACTTC.